This T cell receptor (beta chain) was recovered during a study of T cell responses to AZD1222 COVID-19 vaccine. The germline gives CDR1 SEHNR, CDR2 FQNEAQ (reference sequence). V was shortened by 7 bases and J by 0 bases, with 12 bases between the two germline ends. This CDR3 is built from 14 residues. Here immunoSEQ multiplex PCR was the method, and the copy in TCRdb shows in-frame clones only, minus some. The sample carries 120,000 or so clones, about 89% recorded once. The TCR sequence derives from an adult who received the AZD1222 COVID-19 vaccine. The material was peripheral blood, obtained 28 days after the second AZD1222 dose. V gene TRBV7-9 combines with J gene TRBJ1-1; no reliable D call. CDR3 sequence: CASTEGLMNTEAFF. CDR3 bases: TGTGCCAGCACCGAGGGATTAATGAACACTGAAGCTTTCTTT.